Listed below are T cell receptor beta chains from one sample, sequenced in a study of T cells after posttransplantation cyclophosphamide. The data were produced by immunoSEQ multiplex PCR, yet TCRdb's version contains in-frame clones alone and is incomplete. The table has tens of thousands of clones, 78% seen once. Sequenced material: CD4+ T cells sorted from blood, taken approximately 2,000 days after a stem cell transplant with posttransplant cyclophosphamide. Receptors originate from a female patient aged 40-50 years who received an allogeneic stem cell transplant from a related donor, was CMV-positive, and had no GVHD. Part of the T cell pool may stem from the graft donor. The CDR3 runs from the conserved cysteine through the conserved F or W. Each record gives: V gene, D gene, J gene, clone size, CDR3 protein, CDR3 DNA. A D gene is named only where the DNA matches it firmly. Not all rows give a size; the values are once, few, many and, for expanded clones, a class.

TRBV5-1,NA,TRBJ2-2,few,CASSVIPGPGELFF,TGCGCCAGCAGCGTAATACCAGGGCCCGGGGAGCTGTTTTTT
TRBV6-6,NA,TRBJ2-3,NA,CASSYPLTDTQYF,TGTGCCAGCAGTTACCCATTGACAGATACGCAGTATTTT
TRBV6-1,TRBD1,TRBJ2-3,NA,CASSEGGTATDTQYF,TGTGCCAGCAGTGAAGGGGGGACAGCCACAGATACGCAGTATTTT
TRBV19,TRBD1,TRBJ1-4,NA,CASSISSTGRKEKLFF,TGTGCCAGTAGTATAAGTTCGACAGGGAGAAAGGAAAAACTGTTTTTT
TRBV19,TRBD1,TRBJ1-2,few,CASRQTGGLYGYTF,TGTGCCAGTAGACAAACAGGGGGGCTCTATGGCTACACCTTC
TRBV6-6,NA,TRBJ1-6,once,CASSYYPGVSPLHF,TGTGCCAGCAGTTACTATCCAGGGGTTTCACCCCTCCACTTT
TRBV10-3,TRBD2,TRBJ2-3,NA,CAIRASGTSGGAVKDTQYF,TGTGCCATCAGAGCTTCCGGGACTAGCGGGGGGGCCGTTAAAGATACGCAGTATTTT
TRBV5-5,NA,TRBJ1-4,NA,CASSLAPDFNEKLFF,TGTGCCAGCAGCTTGGCCCCGGACTTTAATGAAAAACTGTTTTTT
TRBV11-2,TRBD1,TRBJ1-1,once,CASSLVQGASAEAFF,TGTGCCAGCAGCTTAGTCCAGGGGGCGTCGGCTGAAGCTTTCTTT
TRBV19,NA,TRBJ1-1,NA,CASSIQRVANTEAFF,TGTGCCAGTAGTATTCAGAGGGTTGCGAACACTGAAGCTTTCTTT
TRBV9,TRBD2,TRBJ2-5,NA,CASSFSSGGSQETQYF,TGTGCCAGCAGCTTCTCTAGCGGGGGGTCCCAAGAGACCCAGTACTTC
TRBV12-5,NA,TRBJ1-5,NA,CASAPSGWREEQPQHF,TGTGCTAGTGCTCCCTCGGGGTGGAGGGAAGAGCAGCCCCAGCATTTT
TRBV10-3,TRBD1,TRBJ2-7,NA,CAIRLQGFDEQYF,TGTGCCATCAGGTTACAGGGGTTCGACGAGCAGTACTTC
TRBV29-1,NA,TRBJ1-2,NA,CSVLQGPAYGYTF,TGCAGCGTTCTACAGGGTCCCGCCTATGGCTACACCTTC
TRBV2,TRBD1,TRBJ2-6,NA,CAITGTGLFGANVLTF,TGTGCCATTACCGGGACAGGGCTTTTTGGGGCCAACGTCCTGACTTTC
TRBV5-6,NA,TRBJ2-7,few,CASSLGWRGSFSYEQYF,TGTGCCAGCAGCTTGGGATGGCGGGGTTCATTCTCCTACGAGCAGTACTTC
TRBV7-6,TRBD1,TRBJ2-5,NA,CASSPGPGQGEETQYF,TGTGCCAGCAGCCCTGGCCCCGGACAGGGTGAGGAGACCCAGTACTTC
TRBV7-6,NA,TRBJ2-2,once,CASSLASGNTGELFF,TGTGCCAGCAGCTTAGCGAGTGGGAACACCGGGGAGCTGTTTTTT
TRBV9,NA,TRBJ2-3,NA,CASSVTGSIDTQYF,TGTGCCAGCAGCGTAACTGGTTCCATAGATACGCAGTATTTT
TRBV15,NA,TRBJ2-3,NA,CATLQGSSTDTQYF,TGTGCCACCCTGCAGGGTTCCAGCACAGATACGCAGTATTTT
TRBV12-5,NA,TRBJ2-5,NA,CASKQAQETQYF,TGTGCTAGTAAGCAGGCCCAAGAGACCCAGTACTTC
TRBV11-2,TRBD1,TRBJ1-6,few,CASRDRENSPLHF,TGTGCCAGCAGGGACAGGGAGAATTCACCCCTCCACTTT
TRBV27,NA,TRBJ1-2,NA,CASSLRRLYGYTF,TGTGCCAGCAGCCTCAGGCGTCTCTATGGCTACACCTTC
TRBV5-1,NA,TRBJ2-7,once,CASSPVQSYEQYF,TGCGCCAGCAGTCCCGTCCAGTCCTACGAGCAGTACTTC
TRBV28,NA,TRBJ1-2,few,CASSVGSNYGYTF,TGTGCCAGCAGTGTCGGGTCTAACTATGGCTACACCTTC
TRBV2,NA,TRBJ2-7,few,CASRTGTNTYEQYF,TGTGCCAGCAGAACCGGGACAAACACCTACGAGCAGTACTTC
TRBV6-5,TRBD1,TRBJ1-6,few,CASSSPGQGYQALHF,TGTGCCAGCAGTTCCCCGGGACAGGGCTATCAGGCCCTCCACTTT
TRBV18,NA,TRBJ1-2,few,CASSLQGGNNYGYTF,TGTGCCAGCTCACTCCAGGGTGGGAATAACTATGGCTACACCTTC
TRBV18,TRBD1,TRBJ1-2,NA,CASSQFDSAGTGGSYGYTF,TGTGCCAGCTCTCAGTTCGATTCGGCAGGGACAGGGGGTTCCTATGGCTACACCTTC
TRBV7-9,TRBD2,TRBJ2-1,NA,CASSLAIAGWYNEQFF,TGTGCCAGCAGCTTAGCGATAGCGGGGTGGTACAATGAGCAGTTCTTC
TRBV10-1,NA,TRBJ1-1,NA,CASSDATTMNTEAFF,TGCGCCAGCAGTGATGCGACAACGATGAACACTGAAGCTTTCTTT
TRBV15,TRBD1,TRBJ1-5,NA,CATSRKTGGSQPQHF,TGTGCCACCAGCAGAAAAACAGGGGGCAGCCAGCCCCAGCATTTT
TRBV28,TRBD1,TRBJ1-3,NA,CASSLTTGVSGNTIYF,TGTGCCAGCAGTTTAACGACAGGGGTCTCTGGAAACACCATATATTTT
TRBV27,NA,TRBJ1-2,few,CASSLLGHGYTF,TGTGCCAGCAGTTTGCTGGGCCATGGCTACACCTTC
TRBV11-2,NA,TRBJ2-1,NA,CASSKAGGNEQFF,TGTGCCAGCAGTAAGGCCGGGGGCAATGAGCAGTTCTTC
TRBV7-7,NA,TRBJ2-5,NA,CASSLSPGNLETQYF,TGTGCTAGCAGCTTATCGCCAGGGAATTTGGAGACCCAGTACTTC
TRBV5-6,NA,TRBJ1-1,NA,CASSPSSGTEAFF,TGTGCCAGCAGCCCGAGCAGCGGGACTGAAGCTTTCTTT
TRBV11-2,TRBD1,TRBJ2-7,NA,CASSRDSGTGQYEQYF,TGTGCCAGCAGCCGAGATTCCGGGACAGGGCAGTACGAGCAGTACTTC
TRBV18,NA,TRBJ2-1,NA,CASSPYGTGDNEQFF,TGTGCCAGCTCACCATACGGGACGGGAGACAATGAGCAGTTCTTC
TRBV9,NA,TRBJ1-2,NA,CASSVRSNNYGYTF,TGTGCCAGCAGCGTACGGAGTAATAACTATGGCTACACCTTC
TRBV9,NA,TRBJ1-4,NA,CASSVTRVGEKLFF,TGTGCCAGCAGCGTAACCAGGGTTGGCGAAAAACTGTTTTTT
TRBV7-9,NA,TRBJ1-6,NA,CASSLGTGINSPLHF,TGTGCCAGCAGCTTAGGAACAGGCATCAATTCACCCCTCCACTTT
TRBV11-3,NA,TRBJ2-1,NA,CASSLVTGSYNEQFF,TGTGCCAGCAGCTTAGTAACCGGGAGCTACAATGAGCAGTTCTTC
TRBV5-1,TRBD2,TRBJ2-3,NA,CASSLGNGGGTDTQYF,TGCGCCAGCAGCTTGGGAAACGGGGGGGGCACAGATACGCAGTATTTT
TRBV7-9,NA,TRBJ1-2,NA,CASSLRTALGGYTF,TGTGCCAGCAGCTTACGGACAGCCTTAGGAGGCTACACCTTC
TRBV5-1,TRBD1,TRBJ2-2,NA,CASSVTGGTGELFF,TGCGCCAGCAGCGTAACAGGGGGAACCGGGGAGCTGTTTTTT
TRBV4-1,NA,TRBJ1-6,many,CASSPMEGGSPLHF,TGCGCCAGCAGCCCCATGGAGGGAGGTTCACCCCTCCACTTT
TRBV7-9,NA,TRBJ1-5,few,CASSLGSGALPQHF,TGTGCCAGCAGCTTAGGGTCAGGGGCACTGCCCCAGCATTTT
TRBV6-6,NA,TRBJ1-1,NA,CASSYSSGVYTEAFF,TGTGCCAGCAGTTACTCTAGCGGGGTGTACACTGAAGCTTTCTTT
TRBV5-6,NA,TRBJ1-2,NA,CASSPGTQTGYTF,TGTGCCAGCAGCCCCGGGACACAAACAGGCTACACCTTC
TRBV5-6,NA,TRBJ2-1,NA,CASSLPGLSSYNEQFF,TGTGCCAGCAGCTTGCCAGGACTAAGCTCCTACAATGAGCAGTTCTTC
TRBV27,TRBD1,TRBJ1-6,NA,CASSFTTGMAYNSPLHF,TGTGCCAGCAGTTTCACGACAGGGATGGCCTATAATTCACCCCTCCACTTT
TRBV21-1,NA,TRBJ1-1,NA,CASSNEPPGQDRAVMNTEAFF,TGTGCCAGCAGCAACGAGCCGCCAGGACAGGACAGGGCAGTCATGAACACTGAAGCTTTCTTT